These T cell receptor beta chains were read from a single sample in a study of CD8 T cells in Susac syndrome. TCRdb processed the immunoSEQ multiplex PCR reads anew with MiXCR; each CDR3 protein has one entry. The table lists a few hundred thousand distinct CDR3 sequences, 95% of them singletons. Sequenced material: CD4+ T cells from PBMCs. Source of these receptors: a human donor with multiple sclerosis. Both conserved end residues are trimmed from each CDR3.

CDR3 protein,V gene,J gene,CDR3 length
ASSFSGTGTAF,TRBV5-6,TRBJ1-1,11
ASSHLSSGRRDTQY,TRBV3-1,TRBJ2-3,14
ASSQSAGDEQY,TRBV23-1,TRBJ2-7,11
SAESGGFGTSPDEQY,TRBV29-1,TRBJ2-7,15
ASSIQTSGGRGNEQF,TRBV19,TRBJ2-1,15
ASSLAGGYNEQF,TRBV12-3/TRBV12-4,TRBJ2-1,12
ATDHSAGVNYEQY,TRBV24-1,TRBJ2-7,13
ASSAATGTQC,TRBV12-3/TRBV12-4,TRBJ2-3,10
ASSLWRRGETQY,TRBV5-6,TRBJ2-5,12
SARGGLAGETQY,TRBV20-1,TRBJ2-5,12
ASTRASGVKQY,TRBV2,TRBJ2-7,11
SASEGFDSEQF,TRBV20-1,TRBJ2-1,11
ASRQGSAGADTQY,TRBV2,TRBJ2-3,13
ASIKLAGGPNEQF,TRBV6-2/TRBV6-3,TRBJ2-1,13
ASSLGTNNYGYT,TRBV28,TRBJ1-2,12
ASSPGGGRASETQY,TRBV5-1,TRBJ2-5,14
ASSPLTRQPQH,TRBV27,TRBJ1-5,11
ASRLQGAHRGAV,TRBV23-1,TRBJ2-2,12
ASSLTVSQPQH,TRBV28,TRBJ1-5,11
SAKSGSTDTQY,TRBV20-1,TRBJ2-3,11
ASSREMNTGELF,TRBV4-1,TRBJ2-2,12
ASSQVSEKLF,TRBV3-1,TRBJ1-4,10
ASSSPPDTQY,TRBV19,TRBJ2-3,10
ASSVERKSYEQY,TRBV9,TRBJ2-7,12
ASSLGTVETQY,TRBV6-6,TRBJ2-5,11
TSSQEGVGLGYEQY,TRBV1,TRBJ2-7,14
ASSPHQNTDTQY,TRBV14,TRBJ2-3,12
ASSPRILLAGSGHSYNEQF,TRBV3-1,TRBJ2-1,19
SAVQGRAF,TRBV29-1,TRBJ1-1,8
SVWRGEEETQY,TRBV29-1,TRBJ2-5,11
ASRIYRDEAF,TRBV28,TRBJ1-1,10
ASSRLGGYSTDTQY,TRBV9,TRBJ2-3,14
ASSRTHLSDEQY,TRBV3-1,TRBJ2-7,12
SARAPLAGAYSETQY,TRBV20-1,TRBJ2-5,15
ASRTGYTGELF,TRBV12-3/TRBV12-4,TRBJ2-2,11
ASSPRPGGQGRQPQH,TRBV3-1,TRBJ1-5,15
SVEEREAHNEQF,TRBV29-1,TRBJ2-1,12
ASSYESSGRGNEQF,TRBV5-1,TRBJ2-1,14
SAREGAGARNQPQH,TRBV20-1,TRBJ1-5,14
AISDRGQGLNEQF,TRBV10-3,TRBJ2-1,13
ASGLRGLAEETQY,TRBV7-9,TRBJ2-5,13
ASSLDFQGNEQF,TRBV7-9,TRBJ2-1,12
ASSLGQGGITEAF,TRBV5-1,TRBJ1-1,13
SVASAYEQY,TRBV29-1,TRBJ2-7,9
ASSIRGNLGEQY,TRBV5-1,TRBJ2-7,12
SVDADTTIGRNTEAF,TRBV29-1,TRBJ1-1,15
ASSSRSEQY,TRBV7-2,TRBJ2-7,9
ASSQRGEDNEQF,TRBV3-1,TRBJ2-1,12
SVERRTYGYT,TRBV29-1,TRBJ1-2,10
ASSAGGSSTDTQY,TRBV2,TRBJ2-3,13
ATSPGLGSGSQY,TRBV15,TRBJ2-3,12
SARRGWRYNEQF,TRBV20-1,TRBJ2-1,12